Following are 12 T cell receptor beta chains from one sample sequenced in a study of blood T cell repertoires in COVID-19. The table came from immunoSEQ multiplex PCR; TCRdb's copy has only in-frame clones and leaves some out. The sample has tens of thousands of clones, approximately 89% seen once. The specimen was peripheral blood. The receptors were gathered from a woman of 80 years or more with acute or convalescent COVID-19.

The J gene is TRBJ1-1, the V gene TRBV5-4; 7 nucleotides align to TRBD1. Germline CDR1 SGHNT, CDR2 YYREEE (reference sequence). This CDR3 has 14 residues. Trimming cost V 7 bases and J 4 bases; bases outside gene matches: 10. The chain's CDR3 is CASGRIDRATEAFF. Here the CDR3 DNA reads TGTGCCAGCGGGAGGATTGACAGGGCCACTGAAGCTTTCTTT.

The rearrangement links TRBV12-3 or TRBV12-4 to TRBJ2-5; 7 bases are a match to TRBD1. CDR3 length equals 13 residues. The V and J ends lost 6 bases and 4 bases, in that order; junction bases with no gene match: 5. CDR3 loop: CASSPTGLETQYF. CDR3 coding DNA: TGTGCCAGCAGCCCGACAGGGTTAGAGACCCAGTACTTC.

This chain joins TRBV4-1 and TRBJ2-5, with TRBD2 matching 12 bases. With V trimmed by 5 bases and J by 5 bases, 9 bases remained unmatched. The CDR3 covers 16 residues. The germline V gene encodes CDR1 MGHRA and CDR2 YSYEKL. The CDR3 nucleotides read TGCGCCAGCAGCTCGAGACTAGCGGGGGTGTCTGAGACCCAGTACTTC. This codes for CASSSRLAGVSETQYF.

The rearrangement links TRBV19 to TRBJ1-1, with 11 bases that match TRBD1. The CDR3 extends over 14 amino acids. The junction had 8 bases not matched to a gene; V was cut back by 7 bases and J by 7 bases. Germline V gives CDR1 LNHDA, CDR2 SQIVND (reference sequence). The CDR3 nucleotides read TGTGCCAGTACGCGGGACAGGGGGGGCGGTGAAGCTTTCTTT. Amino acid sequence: CASTRDRGGGEAFF.

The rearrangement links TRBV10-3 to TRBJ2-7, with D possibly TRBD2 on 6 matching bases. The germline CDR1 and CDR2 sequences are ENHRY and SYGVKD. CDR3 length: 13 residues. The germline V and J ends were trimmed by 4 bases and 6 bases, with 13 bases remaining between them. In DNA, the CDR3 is TGTGCCATCAGTGGGGTACGGGGAGGCGAGCAGTACTTC. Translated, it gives CAISGVRGGEQYF.

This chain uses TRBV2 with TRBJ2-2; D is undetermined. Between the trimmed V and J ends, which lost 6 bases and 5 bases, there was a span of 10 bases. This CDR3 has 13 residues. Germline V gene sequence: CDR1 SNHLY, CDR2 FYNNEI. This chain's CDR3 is CASSPTRTGELFF. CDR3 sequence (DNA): TGTGCCAGCAGCCCGACACGGACCGGGGAGCTGTTTTTT.

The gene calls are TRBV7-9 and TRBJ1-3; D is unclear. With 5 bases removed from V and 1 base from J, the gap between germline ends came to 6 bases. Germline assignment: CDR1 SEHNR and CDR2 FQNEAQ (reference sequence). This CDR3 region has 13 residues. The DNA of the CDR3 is TGTGCCAGCAGCCCGTCGTCTGGAAACACCATATATTTT. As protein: CASSPSSGNTIYF.

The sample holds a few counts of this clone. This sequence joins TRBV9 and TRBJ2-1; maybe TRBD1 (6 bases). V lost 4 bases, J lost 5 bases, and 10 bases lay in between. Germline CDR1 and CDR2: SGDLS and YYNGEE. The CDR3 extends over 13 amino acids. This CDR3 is CASSRPGDNEQFF. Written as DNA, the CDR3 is TGTGCCAGCAGCCGCCCAGGGGACAATGAGCAGTTCTTC.

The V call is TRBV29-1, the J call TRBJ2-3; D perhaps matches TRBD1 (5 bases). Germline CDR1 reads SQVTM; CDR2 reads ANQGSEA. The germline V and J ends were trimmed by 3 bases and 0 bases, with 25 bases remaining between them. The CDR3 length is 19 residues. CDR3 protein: CSVELSAGIGVSSTDTQYF. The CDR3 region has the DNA TGCAGCGTTGAGCTGTCAGCAGGTATAGGGGTCTCTAGCACAGATACGCAGTATTTT.

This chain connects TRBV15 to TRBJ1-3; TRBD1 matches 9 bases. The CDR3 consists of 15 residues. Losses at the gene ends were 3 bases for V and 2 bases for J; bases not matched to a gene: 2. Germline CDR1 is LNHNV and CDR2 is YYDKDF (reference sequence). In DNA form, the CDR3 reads TGTGCCACCAGCAGGGGACAGGGCACTGGAAACACCATATATTTT. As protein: CATSRGQGTGNTIYF.

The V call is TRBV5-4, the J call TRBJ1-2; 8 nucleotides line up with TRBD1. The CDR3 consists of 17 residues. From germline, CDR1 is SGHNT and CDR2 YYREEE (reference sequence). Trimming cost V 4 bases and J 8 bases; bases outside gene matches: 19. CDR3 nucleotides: TGTGCCAGCAGCGGCGAACCCCGTCCAGGGGGCGCCGGGGGCTACACCTTC. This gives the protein CASSGEPRPGGAGGYTF.

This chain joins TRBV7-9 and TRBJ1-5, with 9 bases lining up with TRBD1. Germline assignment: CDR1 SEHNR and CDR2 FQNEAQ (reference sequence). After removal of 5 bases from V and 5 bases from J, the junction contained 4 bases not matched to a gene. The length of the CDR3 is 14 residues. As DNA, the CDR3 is TGTGCCAGCAGCGCTACAGGGGGCGATCAGCCCCAGCATTTT. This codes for CASSATGGDQPQHF.